Below, 7 T cell receptor beta chains from the same sample are listed, as sequenced in a study of cytomegalovirus exposure and HLA in healthy donors. PCR used 60 Vbeta primers and 13 Jbeta primers. Assay used: immunoSEQ multiplex PCR; TCRdb lists only in-frame clones, some missing. The data hold about 150,000 clones, with more than 70% observed a single time. The sample was PBMCs. The receptors derive from a man aged 18 to 29 in good health and CMV-seropositive.

This clone was counted only a few times. The chain joins TRBV6-1 to TRBJ2-7; 8 nucleotides match TRBD1. The germline V gene has CDR1 MNHNS and CDR2 SASEGT. This CDR3 is 13 amino acids long. Unmatched junction bases numbered 8, after V lost 6 bases and J lost 7 bases. In DNA form, the CDR3 reads TGTGCCAGCAGGGCGACAGGGGTGGGAGAGCAGTACTTC. Amino acid sequence: CASRATGVGEQYF.

The rearrangement links TRBV19 to TRBJ1-1; D gene unclear. Germline CDR1 LNHDA, CDR2 SQIVND (reference sequence). Trimming took 6 bases from V and 3 from J, leaving 5 bases between them. CDR3 size: 11 residues. CDR3 protein: CASRFDTEAFF. CDR3 in DNA: TGTGCCAGTAGATTCGACACTGAAGCTTTCTTT.

CDR3 DNA: TGTGCCAGCTCACGTCAGGGGGCCCAAGAGACCCAGTACTTC. Translating it yields CASSRQGAQETQYF. The chain uses TRBV18 and TRBJ2-5, with 8 positions matching TRBD1. The germline gives CDR1 KGHSH, CDR2 LQKENI. The junction had 2 bases not matched to a gene; V was cut back by 4 bases and J by 1 base. CDR3 length: 14 residues.

This clone was seen a few times. The rearrangement links TRBV27 to TRBJ1-5; no clear D gene. This CDR3 is 14 amino acids long. Germline CDR1 reads MNHEY; CDR2 reads SMNVEV (reference sequence). V lost 0 bases and J lost 5, with 8 bases in between. CDR3 DNA: TGTGCCAGCAGTTTATCCTCGGGTTATCAGCCCCAGCATTTT. Its protein product is CASSLSSGYQPQHF.

The chain joins TRBV10-2 to TRBJ2-1; 7 nucleotides line up with TRBD2. This CDR3 is built from 15 residues. The junction had 7 bases not matched to a gene; V was cut back by 3 bases and J by 5 bases. Germline CDR1 and CDR2: WSHSY and SAAADI. The CDR3 is CASSDDSSGNNEQFF. The CDR3 bases are TGCGCCAGCAGTGACGACTCTAGCGGTAACAATGAGCAGTTCTTC.

The rearrangement uses TRBV10-1 and TRBJ1-4; no reliable D call. Trimming removed 3 bases from V and 3 bases from J, with 11 bases in between. CDR1 WNHNN and CDR2 SYGVQD come from the germline V gene (reference sequence). CDR3 length equals 15 residues. In DNA, the CDR3 is TGCGCCAGCAGTGAATCGTCGGGATCTAATGAAAAACTGTTTTTT. Encoded protein: CASSESSGSNEKLFF.

J is TRBJ2-1 and V is TRBV12-5; 11 bases are a match to TRBD2. From germline, CDR1 is LGHNT and CDR2 FRNRAP. Unmatched junction bases numbered 8, after V lost 6 bases and J lost 4 bases. This CDR3 region has 16 residues. CDR3 nucleotide sequence: TGTGCTAGTGGCCCGGCCGGGACTAGCGGTTACAATGAGCAGTTCTTC. Protein: CASGPAGTSGYNEQFF.